These 3 T cell receptor beta chains originate from one sample sequenced in a study of OX40 agonist ivuxolimab in advanced cancers. TCRdb's copy holds only in-frame clones and misses some; the assay was immunoSEQ multiplex PCR. Of 35,000 to 45,000 clones listed, around 80% are singletons. This material consisted of CD4+ or CD8+ T cells sorted from blood, taken in a trial of the OX40 agonist ivuxolimab. These receptors were obtained from an adult with an advanced solid tumor such as melanoma, head and neck, liver or kidney cancer.

This sequence joins TRBV6-6 and TRBJ2-2; 12 nucleotides line up with TRBD2. The junction had 7 bases not matched to a gene; V was cut back by 5 bases and J by 6 bases. The CDR3 contains 16 residues. CDR1 and CDR2 from the germline V gene are MNHNY and SVGAGI (reference sequence). DNA for the CDR3: TGTGCCAGCAGTATGCTAGCGGGGGGGCGGTCCGGGGAGCTGTTTTTT. Its translation: CASSMLAGGRSGELFF.

The V call is TRBV11-2, the J call TRBJ1-5; D gene unclear. The CDR3 consists of 16 residues. The germline CDR1 and CDR2 sequences are SGHAT and FQNNGV. The V end lost 1 base, the J end lost 4 bases, and 14 bases lay between the germline ends. CDR3 DNA: TGTGCCAGCAGCTTAGGAGTAATAGGTTCTAATCAGCCCCAGCATTTT. This codes for CASSLGVIGSNQPQHF.

The chain combines TRBV7-3 with TRBJ1-5, with D hard to call. Between the trimmed V and J ends, which lost 4 bases and 5 bases, there was a span of 9 bases. This CDR3 is built from 13 residues. CDR1 and CDR2 from the germline V gene are SGHTA and FQGTGA. The CDR3 DNA follows: TGTGCCAGCAGCTCAGCGGAATATCAGCCCCAGCATTTT. Protein sequence: CASSSAEYQPQHF.